The present TCR beta chain was sequenced within a study of cytomegalovirus exposure and HLA in healthy donors. The protocol was immunoSEQ multiplex PCR, while the TCRdb copy is restricted to in-frame clones and leaves out a portion. The sample lists 160,000 or so clones; approximately 90% were seen once. This clone appeared once. Trimming removed 3 bases from V and 7 bases from J, with 9 bases in between. This CDR3 region has 12 residues. Germline CDR1 is SGHVS and CDR2 is FQNEAQ. The specimen was PBMCs. This TCR came from a man between 18 and 35 years old in good health and CMV-seronegative. This chain connects TRBV7-8 to TRBJ1-2, with D possibly TRBD1 on 5 matching bases. This CDR3 reads CASSLAGFGYTF. CDR3 nucleotide sequence: TGTGCCAGCAGCTTGGCAGGGTTTGGCTACACCTTC.